These T cell receptor beta chains were read from a single sample in a study of T cell responses to AZD1222 COVID-19 vaccine. Clones were read by immunoSEQ multiplex PCR, and TCRdb kept only the in-frame ones, dropping some. The sample includes approximately 150,000 clones, roughly 92% seen only once; the top ten take about 2.5%. Material: peripheral blood, obtained on day 0 of AZD1222 vaccination. Every receptor here comes from an adult in good health. The CDR3 runs from the conserved cysteine through the conserved F or W. The D gene is left open where the match is weak. The listing skips clone size in some rows; elsewhere it reads once, few, many or a size class.

d_gene | j_gene | v_gene | abundance | CDR3nt | CDR3aa
. | TRBJ1-5 | TRBV6-5 | . | TGTGCCAGCAGGTCCGAGGTTTATAGCAATCAGCCCCAGCATTTT | CASRSEVYSNQPQHF
TRBD2 | TRBJ2-3 | TRBV15 | . | TGTGCCACCAGCGGGGGACTAGCAGCAGATACGCAGTATTTT | CATSGGLAADTQYF
TRBD2 | TRBJ2-7 | TRBV9 | . | TGTGCCAGCAGCCCGACTAGCGGGGTCTCCTACGAGCAGTACTTC | CASSPTSGVSYEQYF
TRBD1 | TRBJ1-2 | TRBV10-1 | . | TGCGCCAGCAGTGAGGAAACAGGGGGCCCTTCTAACTATGGCTACACCTTC | CASSEETGGPSNYGYTF
TRBD1 | TRBJ1-1 | TRBV19 | . | TGTGCCAGTAGTACGGGACAGGGTTTCACTGAAGCTTTCTTT | CASSTGQGFTEAFF
. | TRBJ1-2 | TRBV18 | . | TGTGCCAGCTCACAGGAGTCCAACTATGGCTACACCTTC | CASSQESNYGYTF
. | TRBJ2-1 | TRBV29-1 | . | TGCAGCGTTAGCCTCGGGTCCTACAATGAGCAGTTCTTC | CSVSLGSYNEQFF
. | TRBJ1-2 | TRBV5-1 | . | TGCGCCAGCAGCTTGGACGGGACAAACTATGGCTACACCTTC | CASSLDGTNYGYTF
. | TRBJ1-5 | TRBV6-6 | . | TGTGCCAGCAGTCCCATTGATAGCAATCAGCCCCAGCATTTT | CASSPIDSNQPQHF
. | TRBJ1-5 | TRBV24-1 | few | TGTGCCACCAGTGATTTAAGGGAACCCAATCAGCCCCAGCATTTT | CATSDLREPNQPQHF
TRBD2 | TRBJ2-3 | TRBV7-2 | . | TGTGCCAGCAGCTTAGGTAGACTAGCGGGCACAGATACGCAGTATTTT | CASSLGRLAGTDTQYF
. | TRBJ1-1 | TRBV27 | . | TGTGCCAGCAGCCCTAATACGGGGGGGGCATCCTCTTCCTTT | CASSPNTGGASSSF
. | TRBJ1-1 | TRBV5-4 | . | TGTGCCAGCAGCTTAGGAGGATGGGGAACTGAAGCTTTCTTT | CASSLGGWGTEAFF
. | TRBJ2-5 | TRBV25-1 | . | TGTGCCAGCAGTGATTGGGGAGAGACCCAGTACTTC | CASSDWGETQYF
. | TRBJ1-1 | TRBV6-2/TRBV6-3 | . | TGTGCCAGCAGTTACCGTTACACTGAAGCTTTCTTT | CASSYRYTEAFF
. | TRBJ2-7 | TRBV9 | . | TGTGCCAGCAGCGTAGAACCAGGCGCCGAGCAGTACTTC | CASSVEPGAEQYF
. | TRBJ1-3 | TRBV7-6 | . | TGTGCCAGCAGCCCTCAGGACTCTGGAAACACCATATATTTT | CASSPQDSGNTIYF
. | TRBJ2-1 | TRBV10-3 | . | TGTGCCATCAGTGTCGCTTACAATGAGCAGTTCTTC | CAISVAYNEQFF
. | TRBJ1-6 | TRBV21-1 | . | TGTGCCAGCAGCAAAGCGGTCGGGCCACCCCTCCACTTT | CASSKAVGPPLHF
. | TRBJ1-1 | TRBV27 | . | TGTGCCAGCAGTTTATCGATGGGGCTGAACACTGAAGCTTTCTTT | CASSLSMGLNTEAFF
. | TRBJ2-6 | TRBV9 | . | TGTGCCAGCAGCGTAGGCGACCCTGGGGCCAACGTCCTGACTTTC | CASSVGDPGANVLTF
TRBD1 | TRBJ2-7 | TRBV27 | . | TGTGCCAGCAGTTCCGGGACAGGGATCTACGAGCAGTACTTC | CASSSGTGIYEQYF
. | TRBJ1-3 | TRBV28 | . | TGTGCCAGCAGTTTATACTCGGGAAACACCATATATTTT | CASSLYSGNTIYF
. | TRBJ1-6 | TRBV6-1 | . | TGTGCCAGCAGTGAAAGCGGAGGATCACCCCTCCACTTT | CASSESGGSPLHF
TRBD2 | TRBJ2-3 | TRBV4-3 | . | TGCGCCAGCAGCCAAGATAAAACTAGCGCAGATACGCAGTATTTT | CASSQDKTSADTQYF
TRBD2 | TRBJ2-7 | TRBV19 | . | TGTGCCAGTAGTATATTGGCTAGCGGGAGGTCCCCCATCGAGCAGTACTTC | CASSILASGRSPIEQYF
. | TRBJ1-4 | TRBV28 | . | TGTGCCAGCAGTTTAAACCGCCTTGAAAAACTGTTTTTT | CASSLNRLEKLFF
. | TRBJ1-2 | TRBV5-4 | . | TGTGCCAGCAGCCCTGGCACAGTCGGAGGCTATGGCTACACCTTC | CASSPGTVGGYGYTF
. | TRBJ1-1 | TRBV5-1 | once | TGCGCCAGCAGCTTGGGGCGGACTAACACTGAAGCTTTCTTT | CASSLGRTNTEAFF
. | TRBJ2-2 | TRBV7-2 | once | TGTGCCAGCAGCGACCGGCGGAACACCGGGGAGCTGTTTTTT | CASSDRRNTGELFF
TRBD1 | TRBJ1-5 | TRBV7-6 | . | TGTGCCAGCAGCTTGGGACAGGGGTCCAATCAGCCCCAGCATTTT | CASSLGQGSNQPQHF
. | TRBJ2-5 | TRBV6-5 | . | TGTCTTACTCGGGATCCCGAAGAGACCCAGTACTTC | CLTRDPEETQYF
TRBD2 | TRBJ2-1 | TRBV2 | . | TGTGCCAGCAGCCAAACTAGCGGGGTAGTAGAGGAGCAGTTCTTC | CASSQTSGVVEEQFF
. | TRBJ1-6 | TRBV6-1 | . | TGTGCCAGCAGTGAAGCAGGGGCAGCAAATTCACCCCTCCACTTT | CASSEAGAANSPLHF
TRBD2 | TRBJ2-5 | TRBV9 | . | TGTGCCAGCAGCGTTCTAGCGGGGAAGAACCAAGAGACCCAGTACTTC | CASSVLAGKNQETQYF
. | TRBJ2-1 | TRBV4-1 | . | TGCGCCAGCAGCCAAGGATGGGATGAGCAGTTCTTC | CASSQGWDEQFF
. | TRBJ1-6 | TRBV27 | . | TGTGCCAGCAGTCGGGGCGGAGATAATTCACCCCTCCACTTT | CASSRGGDNSPLHF
. | TRBJ1-2 | TRBV28 | . | TGTGCCAGCAGTCTTACTTTAACACGGGTCTATGGCTACACCTTC | CASSLTLTRVYGYTF
. | TRBJ1-1 | TRBV11-2 | . | TGTGCCAGCAGCTTTTGGCGTATCGGGGACACTGAAGCTTTCTTT | CASSFWRIGDTEAFF
. | TRBJ2-3 | TRBV9 | . | TGTGCCAGCAGCGCCGGGGGTTCCTCCACAGATACGCAGTATTTT | CASSAGGSSTDTQYF
. | TRBJ2-3 | TRBV7-2 | . | TGTGCCAGCAGCCCGGGGCTGACAGGCCACACAGATACGCAGTATTTT | CASSPGLTGHTDTQYF
. | TRBJ1-1 | TRBV2 | . | TGTGCCAGCAATCTCGGGGTGGACACTGAAGCTTTCTTT | CASNLGVDTEAFF
TRBD2 | TRBJ2-5 | TRBV2 | . | TGTGCCAGCAGAACCGGGACTAGCCAAGAGACCCAGTACTTC | CASRTGTSQETQYF
. | TRBJ2-4 | TRBV29-1 | . | TGCAGCGTTGTCGGGCAGGGGAACATTCAGTACTTC | CSVVGQGNIQYF
. | TRBJ1-2 | TRBV5-4 | . | TGTGCCAGCAGCTTACAGGGTGGCTATGGCTACACCTTC | CASSLQGGYGYTF
. | TRBJ1-5 | TRBV28 | . | TGTGCCAGCAGGCCCCACAGGAACAATCAGCCCCAGCATTTT | CASRPHRNNQPQHF
. | TRBJ1-1 | TRBV11-3 | once | TGTGCCAGCAGCTTAGGCCAATTTGCTGAAGCTTTCTTT | CASSLGQFAEAFF
. | TRBJ1-5 | TRBV2 | once | TGTGCCAGCAGTGATGGATTCGGGGTAGCATCCAATCAGCCCCAGCATTTT | CASSDGFGVASNQPQHF
. | TRBJ2-2 | TRBV5-1 | medium-sized | TGCGCCAGCAGCTCCGCATCCGACAGATACACCGGGGAGCTGTTTTTT | CASSSASDRYTGELFF
TRBD1 | TRBJ2-7 | TRBV2 | . | TGTGCCAGCAGTTCCGACAGGGGATCCTACGAGCAGTACTTC | CASSSDRGSYEQYF
. | TRBJ2-2 | TRBV25-1 | . | TGTGCCAGCACTACAGGGCGTGACACCGGGGAGCTGTTTTTT | CASTTGRDTGELFF
. | TRBJ1-4 | TRBV7-8 | . | TGTGCCAGCAGGATTAGAGGGGCAACTAATGAAAAACTGTTTTTT | CASRIRGATNEKLFF